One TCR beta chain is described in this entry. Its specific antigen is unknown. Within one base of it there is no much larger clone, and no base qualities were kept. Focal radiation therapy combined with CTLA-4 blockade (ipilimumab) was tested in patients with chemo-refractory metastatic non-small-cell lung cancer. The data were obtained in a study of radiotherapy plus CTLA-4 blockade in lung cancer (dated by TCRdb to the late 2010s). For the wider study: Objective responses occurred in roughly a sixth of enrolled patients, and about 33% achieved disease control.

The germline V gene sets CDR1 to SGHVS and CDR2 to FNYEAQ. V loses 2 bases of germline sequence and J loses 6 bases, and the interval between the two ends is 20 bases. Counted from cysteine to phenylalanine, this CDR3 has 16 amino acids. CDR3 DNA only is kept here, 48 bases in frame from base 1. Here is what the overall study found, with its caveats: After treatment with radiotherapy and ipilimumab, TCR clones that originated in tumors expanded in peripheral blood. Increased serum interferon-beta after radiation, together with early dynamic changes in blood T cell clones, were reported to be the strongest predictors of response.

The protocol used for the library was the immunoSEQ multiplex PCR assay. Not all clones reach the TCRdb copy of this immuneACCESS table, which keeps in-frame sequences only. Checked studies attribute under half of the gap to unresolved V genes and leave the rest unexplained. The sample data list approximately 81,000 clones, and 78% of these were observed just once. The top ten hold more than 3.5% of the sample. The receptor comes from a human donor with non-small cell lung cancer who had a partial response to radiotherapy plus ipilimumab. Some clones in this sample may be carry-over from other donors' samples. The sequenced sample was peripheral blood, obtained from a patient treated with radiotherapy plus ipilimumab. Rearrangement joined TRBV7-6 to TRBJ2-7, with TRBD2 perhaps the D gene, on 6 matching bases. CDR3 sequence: CASSLMGDPMGGEQYF. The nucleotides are TGTGCCAGCAGCTTAATGGGAGACCCTATGGGGGGCGAGCAGTACTTC. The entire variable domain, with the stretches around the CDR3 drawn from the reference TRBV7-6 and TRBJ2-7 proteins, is GAGVSQSPRYKVTKRGQDVALRCDPISGHVSLYWYRQALGQGPEFLTYFNYEAQQDKSGLPNDRFSAERPEGSISTLTIQRTEQRDSAMYRCASSLMGDPMGGEQYFGPGTRLTVT.